A selection of T cell receptor beta chains follows, all from one sample in a study of T-cell memory formation after mild COVID-19. TCRdb re-derived calls from the 5' RACE reads in MiXCR, one entry per CDR3 protein. The data show 80,000 to 130,000 distinct CDR3 sequences, with 8.5% to 14% seen just once and roughly 40% held by the top ten. Sequenced sample: PBMCs or a T cell subset sorted from them (not recorded which). The source of these receptors is a man aged 18 to 30 who had mild COVID-19 (a few samples of this study predate the infection). Cell type and time point are not known. CDR3s include the opening cysteine and the closing phenylalanine or tryptophan. The D gene is left open where the match is weak. Rows may omit the clone size; those that give it use once, few, many or a size class.

15 TRBD2 TRBJ2-5 - TRBV9 CASSDSGGDSETQYF TGTGCCAGCAGCGATAGCGGGGGGGACTCGGAGACCCAGTACTTC
16 - TRBJ1-1 few TRBV5-1 CASSFRGPIPNTEAFF TGCGCCAGCAGCTTCCGGGGACCCATCCCGAACACTGAAGCTTTCTTT
15 - TRBJ2-1 - TRBV5-6 CASSLGGSIRHEQFF TGTGCCAGCAGCTTGGGGGGTAGTATCCGCCATGAGCAGTTCTTC
16 TRBD2 TRBJ2-7 few TRBV4-3 CASSQDGRVSGSEQYF TGCGCCAGCAGCCAAGACGGGAGGGTATCTGGTTCCGAGCAGTACTTC
16 - TRBJ2-2 - TRBV3-1 CASSQDSGLGTGELFF TGTGCCAGCAGCCAAGACTCAGGGTTGGGAACCGGGGAGCTGTTTTTT
12 TRBD2 TRBJ2-2 - TRBV10-3 CASDGGTGELFF TGTGCCAGCGACGGGGGGACCGGTGAGCTGTTTTTT
15 - TRBJ2-1 many TRBV12-3/TRBV12-4 CASTLTGGGRNEQFF TGTGCCAGCACCTTGACGGGCGGGGGCCGCAATGAGCAGTTCTTC
14 - TRBJ2-5 - TRBV28 CALGGPQGPETQYF TGTGCCCTCGGAGGGCCACAGGGGCCAGAGACCCAGTACTTC
15 TRBD1 TRBJ2-7 many TRBV4-1 CASSPGGTGIYEQYF TGCGCCAGCAGCCCGGGTGGGACAGGAATTTACGAGCAGTACTTC
15 - TRBJ2-3 - TRBV2 CASSEIRVTVDTQYF TGTGCCAGCAGTGAAATCCGAGTTACGGTAGATACGCAGTATTTT
18 TRBD2 TRBJ2-5 - TRBV2 CASSGSGLAGGFMETQYF TGTGCCAGCAGTGGCTCCGGACTAGCGGGGGGATTTATGGAGACCCAGTACTTC
16 TRBD2 TRBJ2-1 - TRBV12-3/TRBV12-4 CASSGTSGSSYNEQFF TGTGCCAGCAGTGGGACTAGCGGGAGTTCCTACAATGAGCAGTTCTTC
16 TRBD1 TRBJ2-3 few TRBV6-5 CASSYSGQGGIGTQYF TGTGCCAGCAGTTACTCAGGACAGGGGGGGATCGGTACGCAGTATTTT
16 - TRBJ2-3 few TRBV2 CASRPFTGGPADTQYF TGTGCCAGCAGACCCTTTACGGGGGGCCCCGCAGATACGCAGTATTTT
16 TRBD1 TRBJ1-5 many TRBV7-2 CASTRQGEGSNQPQHF TGTGCCAGCACCCGACAGGGGGAAGGTAGCAATCAGCCCCAGCATTTT
17 - TRBJ1-3 - TRBV5-5 CASSLARSGPSGNTIYF TGTGCCAGCAGCTTGGCCCGGAGCGGACCCTCTGGAAACACCATATATTTT
14 - TRBJ1-4 few TRBV19 CASSVSAHHEKLFF TGTGCCAGTAGTGTTAGTGCTCATCATGAAAAACTGTTTTTT
16 - TRBJ2-3 - TRBV12-3/TRBV12-4 CASSPWTSISTDTQYF TGTGCCAGCAGCCCCTGGACATCTATAAGCACAGATACGCAGTATTTT
13 TRBD2 TRBJ2-3 - TRBV20-1 CSARGGPEDTQYF TGCAGTGCTCGGGGGGGGCCTGAAGATACGCAGTATTTT
14 - TRBJ2-7 - TRBV6-2/TRBV6-3 CASSYVTLTAEQYF TGTGCCAGCAGTTACGTGACTCTCACTGCCGAGCAGTACTTC
12 - TRBJ2-7 - TRBV6-6 CASNQDSYLLYF TGTGCCAGCAACCAAGACAGCTACCTCTTGTACTTC
15 - TRBJ1-6 few TRBV7-9 CASSHRDSYNSPLHF TGTGCCAGCAGCCACCGGGACTCCTATAATTCACCCCTCCACTTT
14 - TRBJ2-4 - TRBV11-2 CASSSTVTRNIQYF TGTGCCAGCAGCTCGACAGTCACGAGGAACATTCAGTACTTC
16 TRBD2 TRBJ2-3 - TRBV7-9 CASSSTSGTSTDTQYF TGTGCCAGCAGCTCGACTAGCGGGACTAGCACAGATACGCAGTATTTT
13 - TRBJ2-7 - TRBV4-1 CASSQVSGDEQYF TGCGCCAGCAGCCAAGTCTCAGGGGACGAGCAGTACTTC
14 - TRBJ2-3 few TRBV29-1 CSVRRPGRTDTQYF TGCAGCGTTCGACGGCCAGGGAGGACAGATACGCAGTATTTT
16 - TRBJ1-6 few TRBV4-1 CASSQESFSYNSPLHF TGCGCCAGCAGCCAAGAGAGTTTCTCCTATAATTCACCCCTCCACTTT